This T cell receptor (beta chain) was sequenced during a study of shared clonotypes between healthy human individuals. As regards this clone: As yet, its antigen is unknown.

Sequenced by immunoSEQ multiplex PCR; TCRdb stores in-frame clones only, minus some. The repertoire holds hundreds of thousands of clones, with over 65% as singletons. Study-wide results and caveats: Sampling was confined to blood; repertoires within tissues likely differ. Generally, estimated richness proved larger in naive subsets than it did in memory subsets. Even with large depth, rarefaction showed that sorted-subset sequencing was incomplete.

The TCR originated in a woman in her twenties or thirties in good health. Material for sequencing was memory CD4+ T cells sorted from blood. The subset was: CD45RA-negative fraction.

The CDR3 DNA follows: TGTGCCAGCAGTTTAGCCGGGACTAGCGAGAGCACAGATACGCAGTATTTT. Protein product: CASSLAGTSESTDTQYF. The genes are TRBV27 and TRBJ2-3; 10 bases align to TRBD2. Germline CDR1 MNHEY, CDR2 SMNVEV (reference sequence). The trim removed 2 bases at V and 0 bases at J, leaving 5 bases unmatched. The CDR3 covers 17 residues.